This T cell receptor beta chain was sequenced for a study of shared clonotypes between healthy human individuals. This CDR3 is 15 amino acids long. Profiled with immunoSEQ multiplex PCR; TCRdb holds only in-frame clones, not every one. The repertoire holds about 460,000 clones, with over 60% as singletons. Donors were healthy HIV-negative adults without recent acute infections or vaccinations. Sequenced material: PBMCs. The clonotype was recovered from a woman between 40 and 55 years old in good health. Some clones in this sample may be carry-over from other donors' samples. The chain couples TRBV21-1 to TRBJ2-4; the D segment call TRBD1 is taken from the table without a DNA check. TRBV21-1 is annotated as a pseudogene. The CDR3 nucleotides are TGTGCCAGCAGCAAAGTTAGGGACACGGAAAACATTCAGTACTTC. Protein: CASSKVRDTENIQYF.